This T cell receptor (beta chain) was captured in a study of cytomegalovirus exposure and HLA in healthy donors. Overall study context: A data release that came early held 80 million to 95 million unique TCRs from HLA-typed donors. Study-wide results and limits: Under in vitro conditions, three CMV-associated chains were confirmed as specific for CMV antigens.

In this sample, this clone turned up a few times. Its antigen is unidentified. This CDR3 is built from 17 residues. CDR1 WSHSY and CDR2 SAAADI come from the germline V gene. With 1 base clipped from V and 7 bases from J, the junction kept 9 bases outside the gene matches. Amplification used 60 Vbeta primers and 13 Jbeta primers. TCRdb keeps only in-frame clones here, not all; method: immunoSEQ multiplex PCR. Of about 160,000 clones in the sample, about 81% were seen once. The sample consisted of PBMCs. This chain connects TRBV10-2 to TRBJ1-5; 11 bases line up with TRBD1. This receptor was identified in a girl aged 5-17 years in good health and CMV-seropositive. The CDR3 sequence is CASSEFGTGGFEQPQHF. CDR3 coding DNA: TGCGCCAGCAGTGAGTTCGGGACAGGGGGGTTTGAGCAGCCCCAGCATTTT.